The clone carrying this T cell receptor beta chain turned up a few times. As yet, its antigen is unknown. The CDR3 loop spans 15 amino acids. In germline, CDR1 is SGDLS, CDR2 YYNGEE. V shed 3 bases and J shed 7 bases, with 16 bases lying between them. This sample is drawn from a study of T cells after posttransplantation cyclophosphamide. Data came from immunoSEQ multiplex PCR; TCRdb stores just in-frame clones and leaves some out. Singletons are absent from the sample, which has about 40,000 clones. Study-wide findings and caveats: After PTCy, TRB diversity resembled that of CNI/methotrexate controls. Later blood repertoires were often dominated by clones from the donor CD8+ memory compartment.

Sequenced input: PBMCs. This rearrangement joins TRBV9 to TRBJ2-2, with D maybe TRBD2 (5 bases). The sequence was obtained from a man aged 25-45 years in good health and a related stem cell transplant donor. The CDR3 sequence is CASSAFGLSHGELFF. In DNA form, the CDR3 reads TGTGCCAGCAGCGCCTTCGGACTGTCGCACGGGGAGCTGTTTTTT.